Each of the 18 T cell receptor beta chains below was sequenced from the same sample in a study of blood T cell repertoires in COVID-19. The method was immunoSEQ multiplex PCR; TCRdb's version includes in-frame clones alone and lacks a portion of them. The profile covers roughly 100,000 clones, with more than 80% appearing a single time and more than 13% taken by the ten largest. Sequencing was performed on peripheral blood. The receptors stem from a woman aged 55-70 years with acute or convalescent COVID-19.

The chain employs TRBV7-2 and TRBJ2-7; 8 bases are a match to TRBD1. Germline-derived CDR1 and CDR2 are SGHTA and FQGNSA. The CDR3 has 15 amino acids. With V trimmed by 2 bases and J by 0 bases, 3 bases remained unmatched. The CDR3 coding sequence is TGTGCCAGCAGCTTATCCGGGACAGGCTCCTACGAGCAGTACTTC. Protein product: CASSLSGTGSYEQYF.

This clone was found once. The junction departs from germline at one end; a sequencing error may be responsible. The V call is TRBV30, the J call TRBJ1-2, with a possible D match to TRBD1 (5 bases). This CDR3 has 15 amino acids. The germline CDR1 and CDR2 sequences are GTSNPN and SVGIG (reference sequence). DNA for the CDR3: TGCGCGGGGGACCTCGCCCGGGGCGATTCGTATGGCTACACCTTC. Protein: CAGDLARGDSYGYTF.

The CDR3 DNA follows: TGTGCCAGCAGCTTTTCTAGCGGGGATTACAATGAGCAGTTCTTC. Translating gives CASSFSSGDYNEQFF. This chain uses TRBV5-6 with TRBJ2-1, with TRBD2 matching over 9 bases. Losses at the gene ends were 2 bases for V and 4 bases for J; bases not matched to a gene: 4. The CDR3 sequence is 15 residues long. Per germline, CDR1 SGHDT and CDR2 YYEEEE.

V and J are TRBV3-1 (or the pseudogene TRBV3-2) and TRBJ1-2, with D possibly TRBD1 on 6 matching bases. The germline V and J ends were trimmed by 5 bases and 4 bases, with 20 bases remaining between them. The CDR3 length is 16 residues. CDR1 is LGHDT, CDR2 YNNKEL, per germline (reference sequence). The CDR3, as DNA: TGTGCCAGCAGCTGGGAGGGGGTTGACTTCTTCTATGGCTACACCTTC. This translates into CASSWEGVDFFYGYTF.

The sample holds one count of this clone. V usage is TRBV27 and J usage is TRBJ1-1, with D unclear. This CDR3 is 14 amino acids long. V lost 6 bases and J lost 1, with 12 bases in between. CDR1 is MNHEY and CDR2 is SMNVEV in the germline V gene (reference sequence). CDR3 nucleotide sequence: TGTGCCAGCAGCACACTCGGGAGGAACACTGAAGCTTTCTTT. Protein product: CASSTLGRNTEAFF.

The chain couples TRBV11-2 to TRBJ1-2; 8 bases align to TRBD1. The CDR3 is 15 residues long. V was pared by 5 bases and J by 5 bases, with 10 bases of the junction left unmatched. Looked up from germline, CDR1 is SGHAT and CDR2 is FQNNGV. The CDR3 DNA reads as TGTGCCAGCAGCGTCGGACAGGGTTGGAGTTATGGCTACACCTTC. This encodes CASSVGQGWSYGYTF.

The CDR3 region is CASSVQRDSGELFF. The CDR3 nucleotides read TGTGCCAGCAGTGTCCAGCGGGATTCCGGGGAGCTGTTTTTT. The rearrangement links TRBV2 to TRBJ2-2, with 7 bases fitting TRBD2. Trimming at V came to 4 bases and at J to 6 bases, leaving 5 bases not matched to a gene. Germline CDR1 and CDR2: SNHLY and FYNNEI. This CDR3 has 14 residues.

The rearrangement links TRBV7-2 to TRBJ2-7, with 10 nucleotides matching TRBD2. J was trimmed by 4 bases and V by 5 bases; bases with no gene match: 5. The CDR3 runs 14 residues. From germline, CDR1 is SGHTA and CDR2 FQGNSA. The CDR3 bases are TGTGCCAGCAGCCTTCAGCGGGAGGGGTACGAGCAGTACTTC. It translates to CASSLQREGYEQYF.

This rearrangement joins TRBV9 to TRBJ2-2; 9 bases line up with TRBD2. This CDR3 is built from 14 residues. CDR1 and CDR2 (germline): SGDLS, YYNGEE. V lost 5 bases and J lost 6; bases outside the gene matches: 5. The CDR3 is CASREASGAGELFF. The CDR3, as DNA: TGTGCCAGCAGGGAGGCTAGCGGGGCCGGGGAGCTGTTTTTT.

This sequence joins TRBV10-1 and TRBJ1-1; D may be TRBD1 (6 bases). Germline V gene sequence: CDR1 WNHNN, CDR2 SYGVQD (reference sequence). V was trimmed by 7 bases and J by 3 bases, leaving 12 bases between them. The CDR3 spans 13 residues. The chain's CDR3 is CASTPDRYTEAFF. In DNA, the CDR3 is TGCGCCAGCACCCCGGACAGATACACTGAAGCTTTCTTT.

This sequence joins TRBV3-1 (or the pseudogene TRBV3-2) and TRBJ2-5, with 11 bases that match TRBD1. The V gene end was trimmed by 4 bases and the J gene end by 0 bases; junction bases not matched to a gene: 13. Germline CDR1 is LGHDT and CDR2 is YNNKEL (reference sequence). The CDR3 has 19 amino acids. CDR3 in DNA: TGTGCCAGCAGCCGTGCCGGGACAGGGGGAACTTCGTACCAAGAGACCCAGTACTTC. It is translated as CASSRAGTGGTSYQETQYF.

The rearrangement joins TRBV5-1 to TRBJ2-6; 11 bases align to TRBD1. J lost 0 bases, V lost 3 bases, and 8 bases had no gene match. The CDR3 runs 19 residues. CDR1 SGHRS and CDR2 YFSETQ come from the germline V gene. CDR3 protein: CASSYPGQGASSGANVLTF. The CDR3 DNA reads TGCGCCAGCAGCTACCCTGGACAGGGGGCTTCCTCTGGGGCCAACGTCCTGACTTTC.

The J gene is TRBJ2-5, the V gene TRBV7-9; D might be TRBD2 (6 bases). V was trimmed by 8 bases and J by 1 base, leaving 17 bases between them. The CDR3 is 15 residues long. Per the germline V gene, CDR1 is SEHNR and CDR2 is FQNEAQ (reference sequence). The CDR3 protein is CASGPWRGAQETQYF. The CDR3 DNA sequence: TGTGCCAGCGGCCCCTGGAGGGGAGCCCAAGAGACCCAGTACTTC.

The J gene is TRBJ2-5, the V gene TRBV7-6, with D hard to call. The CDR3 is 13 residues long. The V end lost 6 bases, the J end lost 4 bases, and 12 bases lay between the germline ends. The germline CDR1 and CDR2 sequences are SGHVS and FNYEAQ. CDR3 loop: CASSQTTAETQYF. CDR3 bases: TGTGCCAGCAGTCAAACTACCGCAGAGACCCAGTACTTC.

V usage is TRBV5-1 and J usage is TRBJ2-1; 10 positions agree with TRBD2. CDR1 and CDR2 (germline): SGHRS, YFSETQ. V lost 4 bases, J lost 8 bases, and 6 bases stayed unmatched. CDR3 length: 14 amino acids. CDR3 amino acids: CASSPQREGDEQFF. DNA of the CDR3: TGCGCCAGCAGCCCTCAGCGGGAGGGGGATGAGCAGTTCTTC. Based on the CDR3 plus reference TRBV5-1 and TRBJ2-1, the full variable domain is KAGVTQTPRYLIKTRGQQVTLSCSPISGHRSVSWYQQTPGQGLQFLFEYFSETQRNKGNFPGRFSGRQFSNSRSEMNVSTLELGDSALYLCASSPQREGDEQFFGPGTRLTVL.

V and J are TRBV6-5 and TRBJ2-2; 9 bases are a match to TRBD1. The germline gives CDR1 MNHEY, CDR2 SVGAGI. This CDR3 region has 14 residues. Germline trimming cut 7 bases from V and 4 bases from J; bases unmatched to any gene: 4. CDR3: CASKDRGVTGELFF. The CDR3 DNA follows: TGTGCCAGCAAGGACAGGGGAGTCACCGGGGAGCTGTTTTTT.

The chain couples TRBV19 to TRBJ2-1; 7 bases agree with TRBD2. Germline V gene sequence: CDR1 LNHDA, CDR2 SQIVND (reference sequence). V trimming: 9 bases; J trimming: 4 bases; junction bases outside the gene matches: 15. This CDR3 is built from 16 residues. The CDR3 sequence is CASKAGGSTTYNEQFF. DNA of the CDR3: TGTGCCAGCAAAGCGGGCGGGAGCACCACTTACAATGAGCAGTTCTTC. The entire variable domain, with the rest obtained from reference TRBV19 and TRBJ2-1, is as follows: DGGITQSPKYLFRKEGQNVTLSCEQNLNHDAMYWYRQDPGQGLRLIYYSQIVNDFQKGDIAEGYSVSREKKESFPLTVTSAQKNPTAFYLCASKAGGSTTYNEQFFGPGTRLTVL.

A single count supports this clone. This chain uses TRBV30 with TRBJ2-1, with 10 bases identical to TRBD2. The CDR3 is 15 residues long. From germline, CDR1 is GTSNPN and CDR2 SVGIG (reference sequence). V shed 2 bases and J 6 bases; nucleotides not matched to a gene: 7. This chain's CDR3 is CAWSLLAGSGNEQFF. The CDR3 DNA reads TGTGCCTGGAGTTTACTAGCGGGATCCGGCAATGAGCAGTTCTTC.